The present entry profiles one T cell receptor beta chain with its context. Its specificity is unknown. The entry originates in a study of CD8+ T cells in alopecia areata. The wider study: It was oral tofacitinib, at 5 to 10 mg twice daily, that treated patients received. Findings and limits, study-wide: Elevated clonality characterized lesional scalp relative to normal scalp, particularly in alopecia totalis/universalis.

As the sequencing template, cDNA was produced by extracting RNA and reverse transcribing it. The assay was immunoSEQ multiplex PCR, and TCRdb's table has in-frame clones only and misses some. This repertoire shows 100,000 to 150,000 clones, about 49% found once; its top ten account for roughly a sixth. The source is a human donor with alopecia areata. The sample here was CD8+ T cells sorted from blood, taken at week 0.

CDR3 bases: TGTGCCAGCAGCCAAGATTTAGGGTCCTATGGCTACACCTTC. This gives the protein CASSQDLGSYGYTF. This chain joins TRBV14 and TRBJ1-2; D is undetermined. This CDR3 contains 14 residues. Trimming pared 0 bases from V and 4 bases from J, leaving 9 bases between. Germline values: CDR1 SGHDN, CDR2 FVKESK.